This T cell receptor (beta chain) stems from a study of T-cell reconstitution after alpha-beta-depleted transplantation in children. CDR1 SGHRS and CDR2 YFSETQ come from the germline V gene. CDR3 length: 14 amino acids. V was pared by 4 bases and J by 4 bases, with 7 bases of the junction left unmatched. Unique molecular identifiers were incorporated into the prepared TCRbeta library. TCRdb re-analysed the PCR reads in MiXCR, keeping a single row per CDR3 protein. The sample shows about 610,000 distinct CDR3 sequences, about 10% of them seen only once. This clonotype showed up just a few times. This clonotype originated in a human donor who donated a stem cell graft to a child with acute myeloid leukemia. This rearrangement joins TRBV5-1 to TRBJ2-7, with TRBD2 matching over 8 bases. Source: PBMCs from the stem cell graft donor, taken from the stem cell graft. The CDR3: CASSGSAGEYEQYF. CDR3 nucleotide sequence: TGCGCCAGCAGCGGTTCAGCGGGAGAATACGAGCAGTACTTC.